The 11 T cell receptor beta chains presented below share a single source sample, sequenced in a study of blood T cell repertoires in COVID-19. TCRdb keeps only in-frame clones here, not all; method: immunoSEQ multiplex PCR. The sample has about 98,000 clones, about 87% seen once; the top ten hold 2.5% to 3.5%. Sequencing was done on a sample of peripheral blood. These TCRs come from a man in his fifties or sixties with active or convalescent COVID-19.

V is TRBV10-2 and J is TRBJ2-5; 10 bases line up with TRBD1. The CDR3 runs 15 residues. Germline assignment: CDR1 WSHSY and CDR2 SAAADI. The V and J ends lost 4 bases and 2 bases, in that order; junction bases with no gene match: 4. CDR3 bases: TGCGCCAGCAGTGCCGGGACAGGGGAGCAAGAGACCCAGTACTTC. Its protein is CASSAGTGEQETQYF.

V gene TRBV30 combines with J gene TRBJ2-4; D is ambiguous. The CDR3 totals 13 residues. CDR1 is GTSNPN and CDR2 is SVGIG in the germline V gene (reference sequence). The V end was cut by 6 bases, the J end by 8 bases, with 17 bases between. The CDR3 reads CACTGSMRDIQYF. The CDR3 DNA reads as TGTGCCTGCACCGGGTCCATGAGAGACATTCAGTACTTC.

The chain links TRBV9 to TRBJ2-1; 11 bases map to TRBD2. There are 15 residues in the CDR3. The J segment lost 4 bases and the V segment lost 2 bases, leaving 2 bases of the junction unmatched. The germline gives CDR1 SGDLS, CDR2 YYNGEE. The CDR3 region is CASSVASGGYNEQFF. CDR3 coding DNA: TGTGCCAGCAGCGTGGCTAGCGGGGGGTACAATGAGCAGTTCTTC.

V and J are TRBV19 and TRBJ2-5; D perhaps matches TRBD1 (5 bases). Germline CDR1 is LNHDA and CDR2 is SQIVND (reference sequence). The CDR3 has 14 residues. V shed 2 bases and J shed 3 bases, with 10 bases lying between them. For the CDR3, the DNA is TGTGCCAGTAGTATACAGGGTTCAGAAGAGACCCAGTACTTC. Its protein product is CASSIQGSEETQYF.

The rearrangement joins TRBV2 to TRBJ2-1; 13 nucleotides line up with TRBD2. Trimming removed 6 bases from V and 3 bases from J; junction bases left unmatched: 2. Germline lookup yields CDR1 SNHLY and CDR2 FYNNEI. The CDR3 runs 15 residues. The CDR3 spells CASRGTSGVYNEQFF. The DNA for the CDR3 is TGTGCCAGCAGGGGGACTAGCGGGGTCTACAATGAGCAGTTCTTC.

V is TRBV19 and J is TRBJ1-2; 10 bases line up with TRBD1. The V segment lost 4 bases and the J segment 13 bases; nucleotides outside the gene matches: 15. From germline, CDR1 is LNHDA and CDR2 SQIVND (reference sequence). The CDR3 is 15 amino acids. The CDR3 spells CASSKNRDRGLTGTF. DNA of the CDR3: TGTGCCAGTAGTAAAAACCGGGACAGGGGCCTCACGGGCACCTTC. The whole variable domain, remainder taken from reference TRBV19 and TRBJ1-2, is DGGITQSPKYLFRKEGQNVTLSCEQNLNHDAMYWYRQDPGQGLRLIYYSQIVNDFQKGDIAEGYSVSREKKESFPLTVTSAQKNPTAFYLCASSKNRDRGLTGTFGSGTRLTVV.

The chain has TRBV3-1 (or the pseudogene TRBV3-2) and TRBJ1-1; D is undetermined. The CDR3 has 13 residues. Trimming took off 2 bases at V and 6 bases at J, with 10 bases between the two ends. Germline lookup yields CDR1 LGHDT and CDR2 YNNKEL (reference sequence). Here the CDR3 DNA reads TGTGCCAGCAGCCAACAGGTTAGCGCTGAAGCTTTCTTT. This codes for CASSQQVSAEAFF.

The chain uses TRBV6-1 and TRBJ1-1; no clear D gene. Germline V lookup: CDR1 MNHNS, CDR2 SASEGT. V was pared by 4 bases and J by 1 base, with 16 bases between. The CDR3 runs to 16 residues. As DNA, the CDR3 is TGTGCCAGCAGTGGCCCCAGGACTCTCGAGAACACTGAAGCTTTCTTT. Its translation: CASSGPRTLENTEAFF.

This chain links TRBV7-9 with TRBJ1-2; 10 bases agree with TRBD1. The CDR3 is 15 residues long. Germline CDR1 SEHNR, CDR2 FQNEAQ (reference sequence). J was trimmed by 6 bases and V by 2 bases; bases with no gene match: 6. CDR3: CASSLRQGQGNGYTF. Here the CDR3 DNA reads TGTGCCAGCAGCTTACGCCAGGGACAGGGGAATGGCTACACCTTC.

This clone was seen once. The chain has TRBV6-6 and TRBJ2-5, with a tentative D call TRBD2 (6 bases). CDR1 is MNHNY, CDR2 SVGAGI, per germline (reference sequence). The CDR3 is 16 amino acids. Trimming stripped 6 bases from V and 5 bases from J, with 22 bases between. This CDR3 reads CASRARARGSGETQYF. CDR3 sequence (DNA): TGTGCCAGCAGGGCCCGAGCCCGGGGCAGCGGGGAGACCCAGTACTTC.

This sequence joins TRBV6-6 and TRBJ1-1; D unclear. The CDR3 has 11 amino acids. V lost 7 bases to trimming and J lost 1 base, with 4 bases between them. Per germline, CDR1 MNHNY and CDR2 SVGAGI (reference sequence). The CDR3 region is CASTQNTEAFF. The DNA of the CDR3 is TGTGCCAGCACCCAGAACACTGAAGCTTTCTTT.